These 19 T cell receptor beta chains were all obtained from the same sample, sequenced in a study of Ad26.COV2.S vaccination and SARS-CoV-2 variants (dated by TCRdb to the early 2020s). The receptor library was made with the immunoSEQ multiplex PCR assay. As stored in TCRdb, this immuneACCESS dataset retains in-frame rearrangements with V and J assigned. A fraction of the clones does not appear; measured against another copy, unresolved V genes explain less than half of the discrepancy, and the remainder lacks a known reason. The table for this sample lists about 440,000 clones; 90% of them were counted only once. Approximately 4.3% of the sample is in the top ten clones. The treatment or condition label, read with the paper, signifies: roughly 20 received Ad26.COV2.S at low or high dose, single or two shots; roughly five received placebo; per-sample allocation not given. For vaccine and placebo recipients, repertoires were sequenced using samples collected on day 63 after the first injection.

The material sequenced was peripheral blood, taken in a trial of Ad26.COV2.S vaccine versus placebo. The receptors here all came from a person between 18 and 59 years old who received the Ad26.COV2.S COVID-19 vaccine or a placebo.

This clone showed up just a few times. The rearrangement joins TRBV10-3 to TRBJ2-7, with D possibly being TRBD1 (6 bases). The CDR3 covers 14 residues. V dropped 4 bases and J dropped 0 bases, with 10 bases sitting between them. Germline CDR1 reads ENHRY; CDR2 reads SYGVKD. CDR3 sequence (DNA): TGTGCCATCAGTGGCCGGGACACCTCCTACGAGCAGTACTTC. Its protein product is CAISGRDTSYEQYF.

The chain links TRBV29-1 to TRBJ1-1; possible D gene TRBD1, 6 bases. This CDR3 is built from 13 residues. Germline values: CDR1 SQVTM, CDR2 ANQGSEA. Trimming took off 6 bases at V and 2 bases at J, with 13 bases between the two ends. The CDR3 coding sequence is TGCAGCGTGGGGGGACATTTTAACACTGAAGCTTTCTTT. Its protein is CSVGGHFNTEAFF.

The J gene is TRBJ2-7, the V gene TRBV2, with TRBD1 as a possible D gene (5 bases). Trimming took 9 bases from V and 3 from J, leaving 21 bases between them. Germline CDR1 SNHLY, CDR2 FYNNEI. The CDR3 contains 15 residues. The CDR3 spells CASTPGENRLYEQYF. The DNA for the CDR3 is TGTGCCAGTACCCCAGGAGAGAACAGGCTCTACGAGCAGTACTTC. The full variable domain, in which reference TRBV2 and TRBJ2-7 provide the parts outside the CDR3, is EPEVTQTPSHQVTQMGQEVILRCVPISNHLYFYWYRQILGQKVEFLVSFYNNEISEKSEIFDDQFSVERPDGSNFTLKIRSTKLEDSAMYFCASTPGENRLYEQYFGPGTRLTVT.

The chain links TRBV6-2 or TRBV6-3 to TRBJ2-1; D call uncertain. Germline V gene lookup returns CDR1 MNHEY and CDR2 SVGEGT. The CDR3 extends over 12 amino acids. Trimming removed 2 bases from V and 6 bases from J, with 5 bases in between. This chain's CDR3 is CASSYKGNEQFF. CDR3 nucleotide sequence: TGTGCCAGCAGTTACAAAGGCAATGAGCAGTTCTTC.

V and J are TRBV14 and TRBJ2-5; a weak D match, TRBD2 (5 bases). V shed 0 bases and J shed 5 bases, with 13 bases lying between them. CDR3 length: 15 residues. Per the germline V gene, CDR1 is SGHDN and CDR2 is FVKESK. The CDR3 DNA follows: TGTGCCAGCAGCCAAGACCGGACGGGATGGGAGACCCAGTACTTC. Protein product: CASSQDRTGWETQYF.

V usage is TRBV2 and J usage is TRBJ1-5; 7 nucleotides match TRBD1. The CDR3 runs 14 residues. V lost 4 bases, J lost 2 bases, and 2 bases stayed unmatched. Per the germline V gene, CDR1 is SNHLY and CDR2 is FYNNEI. The DNA of the CDR3 is TGTGCCAGCAGTGCAGACAGGGGCAATCAGCCCCAGCATTTT. It is translated as CASSADRGNQPQHF.

The chain has TRBV2 and TRBJ2-2, with D unresolved. V lost 5 bases to trimming and J lost 0 bases, with 10 bases between them. Germline CDR1 and CDR2: SNHLY and FYNNEI. This CDR3 has 15 amino acids. CDR3 in amino acids: CASSREGTNTGELFF. CDR3 bases: TGTGCCAGCAGTAGGGAAGGAACGAACACCGGGGAGCTGTTTTTT. The full variable domain, rest sourced from reference TRBV2 and TRBJ2-2, is EPEVTQTPSHQVTQMGQEVILRCVPISNHLYFYWYRQILGQKVEFLVSFYNNEISEKSEIFDDQFSVERPDGSNFTLKIRSTKLEDSAMYFCASSREGTNTGELFFGEGSRLTVL.

The chain carries TRBV2 and TRBJ2-5; TRBD1 is a possible D gene (6 bases). Trimming stripped 1 base from V and 1 base from J, with 16 bases between. The germline gives CDR1 SNHLY, CDR2 FYNNEI. The CDR3 is 17 residues long. CDR3 nucleotide sequence: TGTGCCAGCAGTGAAGGGGGTCGACAGGACCCCCAAGAGACCCAGTACTTC. Translation gives CASSEGGRQDPQETQYF.

V and J are TRBV3-1 (or the pseudogene TRBV3-2) and TRBJ2-2; D is possibly TRBD1 (5 bases). The V end lost 2 bases, the J end lost 6 bases, and 10 bases lay between the germline ends. The CDR3 totals 14 residues. CDR1 is LGHDT, CDR2 YNNKEL, per germline (reference sequence). The DNA for the CDR3 is TGTGCCAGCAGCCAAACGCAGGGCTCCGGGGAGCTGTTTTTT. This encodes CASSQTQGSGELFF.

In this sample, this clone turned up a few times. The chain employs TRBV2 and TRBJ2-7; TRBD1 is a possible D gene (6 bases). Germline loops: CDR1 SNHLY, CDR2 FYNNEI. V lost 4 bases and J lost 5, with 9 bases in between. There are 12 residues in the CDR3. CDR3 coding DNA: TGTGCCAGCAGTGGACAGGTCCACGAGCAGTACTTC. It translates to CASSGQVHEQYF.

The chain uses TRBV3-1 (or the pseudogene TRBV3-2) and TRBJ2-2; unclear D gene. There are 16 residues in the CDR3. Trimming stripped 0 bases from V and 3 bases from J, with 11 bases between. Per germline, CDR1 LGHDT and CDR2 YNNKEL (reference sequence). CDR3 sequence (DNA): TGTGCCAGCAGCCAAGAAATTGCAGGCTACACCGGGGAGCTGTTTTTT. Its protein is CASSQEIAGYTGELFF.

The rearrangement uses TRBV6-2 or TRBV6-3 and TRBJ2-2, with TRBD2 identical over 7 bases. The CDR3 contains 15 residues. Trimming took 4 bases from V and 4 from J; bases not matched to a gene: 6. CDR1 is MNHEY and CDR2 is SVGEGT in the germline V gene. The CDR3 here is CASSSPSGGTGELFF. CDR3 nucleotides: TGTGCCAGCAGTTCTCCTAGCGGTGGCACCGGGGAGCTGTTTTTT.

This chain links TRBV18 with TRBJ1-1; the D gene is possibly TRBD1 (5 bases). The CDR3 spans 14 residues. Germline lookup yields CDR1 KGHSH and CDR2 LQKENI. V shed 6 bases and J shed 5 bases, with 16 bases lying between them. The CDR3 DNA reads as TGTGCCAGCTCCCCTAGGAGGGGAAAGACTGAAGCTTTCTTT. It is translated as CASSPRRGKTEAFF.

This chain links TRBV27 with TRBJ2-1; maybe TRBD1 (6 bases). Trimming stripped 5 bases from V and 8 bases from J, with 13 bases between. The CDR3 has 13 amino acids. CDR1 is MNHEY and CDR2 is SMNVEV in the germline V gene (reference sequence). The CDR3 loop reads CASSVQGGDEQFF. Written as DNA, the CDR3 is TGTGCCAGCAGTGTACAGGGTGGCGATGAGCAGTTCTTC.

V is TRBV7-6 and J is TRBJ2-5; D is ambiguous. The CDR3 totals 15 residues. Germline V lookup: CDR1 SGHVS, CDR2 FNYEAQ. Trimming stripped 5 bases from V and 0 bases from J, with 13 bases between. In DNA, the CDR3 is TGTGCCAGCAGCGGAAGGTTCGGGTACCAAGAGACCCAGTACTTC. Protein product: CASSGRFGYQETQYF. The full variable domain, in which reference TRBV7-6 and TRBJ2-5 provide the parts outside the CDR3, is GAGVSQSPRYKVTKRGQDVALRCDPISGHVSLYWYRQALGQGPEFLTYFNYEAQQDKSGLPNDRFSAERPEGSISTLTIQRTEQRDSAMYRCASSGRFGYQETQYFGPGTRLLVL.

This rearrangement joins TRBV10-3 to TRBJ2-1; 11 positions match TRBD2. Germline loops: CDR1 ENHRY, CDR2 SYGVKD. The CDR3 loop spans 14 amino acids. Trimming removed 6 bases from V and 6 bases from J; junction bases left unmatched: 4. The CDR3 DNA sequence: TGTGCCATCAGAGTGGGACTAGCGGTCAATGAGCAGTTCTTC. Amino acid sequence: CAIRVGLAVNEQFF.

The chain uses TRBV11-2 and TRBJ1-1, with D possibly matching TRBD1 (5 bases). CDR1 SGHAT and CDR2 FQNNGV come from the germline V gene. Trimming shortened V by 3 bases and J by 4 bases, and 15 bases separated the two germline ends. The CDR3 length is 15 residues. The CDR3 DNA reads as TGTGCCAGCAGCTTCGCCTGGGACTATAGCACTGAAGCTTTCTTT. Amino acids: CASSFAWDYSTEAFF.

The chain couples TRBV5-1 to TRBJ2-2, with 7 bases identical to TRBD2. The CDR3 runs 15 residues. Germline V gives CDR1 SGHRS, CDR2 YFSETQ. V lost 4 bases to trimming and J lost 2 bases; unmatched junction nucleotides: 5. The CDR3 DNA reads as TGCGCCAGCAGCGACGGGAGGACTAACACCGGGGAGCTGTTTTTT. Its translation: CASSDGRTNTGELFF.

This clone was detected only a few times. The chain recombines TRBV19 with TRBJ2-1; D gene uncertain. The ends were cut back, 3 bases at V and 2 bases at J, with 11 bases in the middle. The CDR3 extends over 15 amino acids. Germline V gene sequence: CDR1 LNHDA, CDR2 SQIVND (reference sequence). The CDR3 reads CASSMRGPPYNEQFF. The CDR3 DNA reads TGTGCCAGTAGTATGCGTGGGCCGCCCTACAATGAGCAGTTCTTC.